Shown below are 19 T cell receptor beta chains from a single sample sequenced in a study of blood T cells in healthy people across ages. A second roughly 7 to 11 cycle PCR used barcoded and J-beta primers. TCRdb recomputed calls from the 5' RACE reads with MiXCR, one row per CDR3 protein. The sample shows over 600,000 distinct CDR3 sequences, about 42% of them seen only once. The material sequenced was blood. Source of these receptors: a man older than 75 in good health.

Worth noting for this clonotype: An end of the junction differs from the germline gene, which may be a read error. In DNA, the CDR3 is TGTGCCAGCAGTTTACAGACTCTAACCTCCTACAAGCAGTACTTC. Protein sequence: CASSLQTLTSYKQYF. The chain links TRBV27 to TRBJ2-7, with unresolved D. CDR3 length: 15 amino acids. Germline V gene lookup returns CDR1 MNHEY and CDR2 SMNVEV (reference sequence).

This clonotype showed up just once. The V and J genes are TRBV28 and TRBJ2-6; no clear D. Germline CDR1 is MDHEN and CDR2 is SYDVKM. The ends were cut back, 6 bases at V and 1 base at J, with 7 bases in the middle. The CDR3 has 14 amino acids. CDR3 sequence reads: CASRAQSGANVLTF. Here the CDR3 DNA reads TGTGCCAGCAGGGCTCAATCTGGGGCCAACGTCCTGACTTTC. The full variable domain, with the rest looked up from reference TRBV28 and TRBJ2-6, is DVKVTQSSRYLVKRTGEKVFLECVQDMDHENMFWYRQDPGLGLRLIYFSYDVKMKEKGDIPEGYSVSREKKERFSLILESASTNQTSMYLCASRAQSGANVLTFGAGSRLTVL.

The chain employs TRBV29-1 and TRBJ2-7; possibly TRBD1 or TRBD2 for D (5 bases each). The CDR3 is made up of 13 amino acids. CDR1 is SQVTM, CDR2 ANQGSEA, per germline. Between the trimmed V and J ends, which lost 4 bases and 9 bases, there was a span of 19 bases. The CDR3 loop is CSVAGTVFVGQYF. CDR3 coding DNA: TGCAGCGTTGCAGGGACGGTATTCGTAGGGCAGTACTTC.

V and J are TRBV4-2 and TRBJ2-7; 11 bases match TRBD2. The CDR3 spans 17 residues. Germline V CDR1 and CDR2: LGHNA, YNFKEQ. V was pared by 3 bases and J by 1 base, with 8 bases of the junction left unmatched. The CDR3 nucleotides are TGTGCCAGCAGCCACACCTTCGGGACTAGCGGTTCCTACGAGCAGTACTTC. Translating gives CASSHTFGTSGSYEQYF.

Only a few counts were recorded for this clonotype. V usage is TRBV4-3 and J usage is TRBJ2-3; D is ambiguous. The V end lost 0 bases, the J end lost 6 bases, and 19 bases lay between the germline ends. The CDR3 has 17 residues. The germline CDR1 and CDR2 sequences are LGHNA and YSLEER. The chain's CDR3 is CASSQDRVPDRSDTQYF. CDR3 in DNA: TGCGCCAGCAGCCAAGACCGCGTTCCCGACCGGTCGGATACGCAGTATTTT.

In its sample, this clonotype was seen many times. The chain employs TRBV7-2 and TRBJ2-1; D possibly corresponds to TRBD1 (6 bases). This CDR3 region has 14 residues. Germline V gene lookup returns CDR1 SGHTA and CDR2 FQGNSA. The V and J ends lost 1 base and 9 bases respectively, with 13 bases between them. The CDR3 DNA reads as TGTGCCAGCAGCTTAGGGGCAGGGGTTGTTGAGCAGTTCTTC. Translation: CASSLGAGVVEQFF.

The chain carries TRBV28 and TRBJ2-7; TRBD1 matches at 8 bases. Per germline, CDR1 MDHEN and CDR2 SYDVKM. There are 17 residues in the CDR3. The junction had 19 bases not matched to a gene; V was cut back by 5 bases and J by 7 bases. Here the CDR3 DNA reads TGTGCCAGCAGTCGAATACAGGGGGACAGGAGATACAATGAGCAGTACTTC. This translates into CASSRIQGDRRYNEQYF.

The chain joins TRBV7-2 to TRBJ1-5; TRBD1 matches 7 bases. This CDR3 region has 17 residues. The ends lost 2 bases at V and 5 bases at J; junction bases unmatched: 12. CDR1 and CDR2 (germline): SGHTA, FQGNSA. This chain's CDR3 is CASSLNAGGSEDQPQHF. The CDR3 nucleotides are TGTGCCAGCAGCTTAAACGCAGGGGGGAGTGAAGATCAGCCCCAGCATTTT.

The rearrangement uses TRBV9 and TRBJ2-1; TRBD2 agrees at 11 bases. The germline V gene has CDR1 SGDLS and CDR2 YYNGEE. This CDR3 comprises 18 residues. J gave up 7 bases and V 1 base, and 13 bases lay outside the gene matches. The CDR3 DNA is TGTGCCAGCAGCGTAATGGGGACTAGCGGACCGAGGGGGAATGAGCAGTTCTTC. Translating it yields CASSVMGTSGPRGNEQFF. Drawing the rest from reference TRBV9 and TRBJ2-1, the complete variable domain is DSGVTQTPKHLITATGQRVTLRCSPRSGDLSVYWYQQSLDQGLQFLIQYYNGEERAKGNILERFSAQQFPDLHSELNLSSLELGDSALYFCASSVMGTSGPRGNEQFFGPGTRLTVL.

This clonotype has just a few counts. V usage is TRBV3-1 and J usage is TRBJ2-5; perhaps TRBD1 as D (6 bases). The CDR3 consists of 16 residues. Germline CDR1 reads LGHDT; CDR2 reads YNNKEL (reference sequence). Trimming shortened V by 1 base and J by 5 bases, and 17 bases separated the two germline ends. The CDR3, as DNA: TGTGCCAGCAGCCAAGTCTTCCGGGACACTGGGGAGACCCAGTACTTC. This gives the protein CASSQVFRDTGETQYF.

Comments on this clonotype: Just one base apart from a much larger clone, this may be a read error. The rearrangement links TRBV5-1 to TRBJ2-5; D gene ambiguous. Germline-derived CDR1 and CDR2 are SGHRS and YFSETQ. The V and J ends lost 4 bases and 4 bases respectively, with 14 bases between them. This CDR3 spans 14 amino acids. CDR3 nucleotides: TGCGCCAGCAGCCGACGGGCCGTTCCAGAGACCCAGTACTTC. Its protein is CASSRRAVPETQYF.

This clonotype was detected only a few times. The chain carries TRBV29-1 and TRBJ2-7, with D possibly being TRBD2 (6 bases). The CDR3 length is 12 residues. The germline gives CDR1 SQVTM, CDR2 ANQGSEA. Trimming cost V 8 bases and J 2 bases, with 13 bases left between them. The CDR3 DNA follows: TGCAGCTTCCGACTAGGGGCCTACGAGCAGTACTTC. Protein sequence: CSFRLGAYEQYF.

The chain couples TRBV28 to TRBJ2-3, with 16 bases matching TRBD2. V was clipped by 3 bases and J by 9 bases; unmatched bases: 9. The CDR3 totals 17 residues. In germline, CDR1 is MDHEN, CDR2 SYDVKM. In DNA form, the CDR3 reads TGTGCCAGCAGTTTGGGGACTAGCGGGAGGGCCGTTCGGACGCAGTATTTT. Translation gives CASSLGTSGRAVRTQYF.

The chain joins TRBV28 to TRBJ2-7, with a weak D call TRBD2 (5 bases). Trimming pared 5 bases from V and 1 base from J, leaving 18 bases between. Germline-derived CDR1 and CDR2 are MDHEN and SYDVKM. The CDR3 runs 16 residues. For the CDR3, the DNA is TGTGCCAGCAGTCAAAACACTAGACGGGGTTCCTACGAGCAGTACTTC. The encoded protein is CASSQNTRRGSYEQYF.

This clonotype was picked up a small number of times. V gene TRBV15 combines with J gene TRBJ2-6; D not resolved. From germline, CDR1 is LNHNV and CDR2 YYDKDF (reference sequence). This CDR3 comprises 17 residues. V was trimmed by 0 bases and J by 4 bases, leaving 13 bases between them. The CDR3 is CATSRDIQATGANVLTF. CDR3 DNA sequence: TGTGCCACCAGCAGAGACATTCAGGCGACGGGGGCCAACGTCCTGACTTTC.

This clonotype came up once. A much larger clone sits a single nucleotide away, making a read error possible. The chain couples TRBV9 to TRBJ2-3; D not resolved. The CDR3 runs to 15 residues. Germline V gene data show CDR1 as SGDLS and CDR2 as YYNGEE. The V end was cut by 3 bases, the J end by 2 bases, with 13 bases between. The DNA for the CDR3 is TGTGCCAGCAGCGCATGGGTGCAGTACACAGATACGCAGTATTTT. This gives the protein CASSAWVQYTDTQYF. Supplemented by reference TRBV9 and TRBJ2-3, the full variable domain reads DSGVTQTPKHLITATGQRVTLRCSPRSGDLSVYWYQQSLDQGLQFLIQYYNGEERAKGNILERFSAQQFPDLHSELNLSSLELGDSALYFCASSAWVQYTDTQYFGPGTRLTVL.

This clonotype was observed a few times. V usage is TRBV7-2 and J usage is TRBJ2-5, with 13 bases aligning to TRBD2. The V gene's germline CDR1 is SGHTA and CDR2 FQGNSA. CDR3 length: 13 residues. V shed 3 bases and J 13 bases; nucleotides not matched to a gene: 5. The CDR3 DNA reads as TGTGCCAGCAGCTTGGGACTAGCGGGACCTAGGTACTTC. It translates to CASSLGLAGPRYF.

This clonotype occurred many times. The rearrangement links TRBV11-1 to TRBJ2-1; 7 positions agree with TRBD1. CDR3 length: 16 residues. Germline V gene sequence: CDR1 SGHAT, CDR2 FQDESV (reference sequence). The V and J ends lost 5 bases and 0 bases, in that order; junction bases with no gene match: 7. The CDR3 sequence: CASSLRQGSSYNEQFF. CDR3 nucleotides: TGTGCCAGCAGCCTCCGACAGGGAAGCTCCTACAATGAGCAGTTCTTC.

This clonotype came up a few times. The chain carries TRBV5-1 and TRBJ1-2, with D tentatively TRBD1 (5 bases). V was shortened by 3 bases and J by 0 bases, with 12 bases between the two germline ends. The CDR3 is 15 amino acids. Germline values: CDR1 SGHRS, CDR2 YFSETQ. Here the CDR3 reads CASSSTEDANYGYTF. The CDR3 coding sequence is TGCGCCAGCAGCTCGACAGAGGATGCTAACTATGGCTACACCTTC.